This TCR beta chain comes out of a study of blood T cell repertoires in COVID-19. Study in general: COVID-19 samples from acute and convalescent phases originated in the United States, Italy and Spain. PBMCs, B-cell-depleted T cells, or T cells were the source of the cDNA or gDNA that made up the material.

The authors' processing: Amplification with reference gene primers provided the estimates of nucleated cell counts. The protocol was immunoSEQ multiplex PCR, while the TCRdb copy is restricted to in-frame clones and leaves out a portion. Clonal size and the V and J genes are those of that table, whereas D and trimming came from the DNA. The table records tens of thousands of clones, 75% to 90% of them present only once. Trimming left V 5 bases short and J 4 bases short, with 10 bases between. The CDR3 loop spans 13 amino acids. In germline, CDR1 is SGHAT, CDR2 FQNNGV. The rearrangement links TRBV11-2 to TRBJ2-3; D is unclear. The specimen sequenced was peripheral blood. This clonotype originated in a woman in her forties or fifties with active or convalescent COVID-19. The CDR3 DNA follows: TGTGCCAGCAGCAACACCCCAGCAGATACGCAGTATTTT. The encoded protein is CASSNTPADTQYF.